The present T cell receptor beta chain was sequenced within a study of blood T cell repertoires in COVID-19. Germline CDR1 SGHTA, CDR2 FQGTGA. V lost 5 bases and J lost 3; bases outside the gene matches: 6. The CDR3 covers 14 residues. TCRdb's table, derived via immunoSEQ multiplex PCR, lists solely in-frame clones and lacks some. In the table there are roughly 100,000 clones, approximately 90% of which are singletons. Specimen: peripheral blood. The TCR comes from a woman aged 45-65 years with COVID-19, enrolled during active disease. The chain recombines TRBV7-3 with TRBJ1-1; 7 positions match TRBD1. This CDR3 reads CASSPGGRYTEAFF. The CDR3 DNA is TGTGCCAGCAGCCCAGGGGGGCGGTACACTGAAGCTTTCTTT.